This passage covers 22 T cell receptor beta chains from one sample sequenced in a study of identical twins. Using its own MiXCR run on the 5' RACE reads, TCRdb lists one record per CDR3 protein. The sample comprises around 490,000 distinct CDR3 sequences, approximately 15% of which are singletons, and more than 0.8% rests with the top ten. These records were also assigned to another study, of yellow fever vaccine responses in identical twins.

Input material: CD4+ T cells sorted from blood. The receptors were sampled from a woman aged 18-29 years in good health.

V is TRBV7-6 and J is TRBJ2-5; tentatively, D is TRBD1 or TRBD2 (5 bases each). The CDR3 has 14 amino acids. The germline gives CDR1 SGHVS, CDR2 FNYEAQ. V was cut by 5 bases and J by 8 bases, with 18 bases left in between. The CDR3 DNA sequence: TGTGCCAGCAGCCCTCGGGACGGAAGAGAAACCCAGTACTTC. Protein sequence: CASSPRDGRETQYF.

This clonotype turned up a few times. J is TRBJ2-7 and V is TRBV7-9, with D maybe TRBD1 (6 bases). The V gene's germline CDR1 is SEHNR and CDR2 FQNEAQ (reference sequence). Trimming shortened V by 1 base and J by 5 bases, and 12 bases separated the two germline ends. This CDR3 is 14 amino acids long. The CDR3 loop reads CASSLDRVVNEQYF. The CDR3 bases are TGTGCCAGCAGCTTAGACAGGGTGGTAAACGAGCAGTACTTC.

J is TRBJ2-5 and V is TRBV5-6, with 8 nucleotides matching TRBD1. The CDR3 sequence is 15 residues long. CDR1 and CDR2 from the germline V gene are SGHDT and YYEEEE. Trimming took 5 bases from V and 0 from J; bases not matched to a gene: 6. The CDR3 DNA reads TGTGCCAGCAGGCAGGGACAGGCGAACCAAGAGACCCAGTACTTC. Protein: CASRQGQANQETQYF. The complete variable domain, with remaining parts taken from reference TRBV5-6 and TRBJ2-5, reads DAGVTQSPTHLIKTRGQQVTLRCSPKSGHDTVSWYQQALGQGPQFIFQYYEEEERQRGNFPDRFSGHQFPNYSSELNVNALLLGDSALYLCASRQGQANQETQYFGPGTRLLVL.

The chain has TRBV7-2 and TRBJ1-5, with 8 bases fitting TRBD1. CDR1 and CDR2 from the germline V gene are SGHTA and FQGNSA. V lost 5 bases to trimming and J lost 4 bases; unmatched junction nucleotides: 7. The CDR3 has 15 residues. The DNA for the CDR3 is TGTGCCAGCAGCGCCGGGACAGGTACAAATCAGCCCCAGCATTTT. Translation gives CASSAGTGTNQPQHF.

The chain recombines TRBV4-2 with TRBJ2-3; the D gene is possibly TRBD2 (6 bases). CDR3 size: 12 residues. Looked up from germline, CDR1 is LGHNA and CDR2 is YNFKEQ. V lost 10 bases, J lost 2 bases, and 10 bases lay in between. The CDR3 region has the DNA TGTGCCACAGGACTAACCACAGATACGCAGTATTTT. Translated, it gives CATGLTTDTQYF.

Many counts were recorded for this clonotype. The V call is TRBV12-3 or TRBV12-4, the J call TRBJ2-1, with D tentatively TRBD1 (5 bases). Trimming removed 2 bases from V and 7 bases from J, with 12 bases in between. CDR3 length: 14 amino acids. CDR3 DNA sequence: TGTGCCAGCAGTTTACCGCCGACAGTTAATGAGCAGTTCTTC. Protein product: CASSLPPTVNEQFF.

V and J are TRBV7-8 and TRBJ2-5; D unresolved. V was shortened by 0 bases and J by 1 base, with 9 bases between the two germline ends. The CDR3 is made up of 15 amino acids. Germline lookup yields CDR1 SGHVS and CDR2 FQNEAQ. The CDR3 loop reads CASSLAGSSQETQYF. CDR3 DNA sequence: TGTGCCAGCAGCTTAGCTGGTAGTTCCCAAGAGACCCAGTACTTC.

The chain recombines TRBV7-9 with TRBJ1-1; no clear D. This CDR3 is built from 13 residues. Germline V gene data show CDR1 as SEHNR and CDR2 as FQNEAQ (reference sequence). The V and J ends lost 5 bases and 11 bases respectively, with 18 bases between them. The CDR3 reads CASSLPGYGRAFF. The CDR3, as DNA: TGTGCCAGCAGCCTCCCCGGTTATGGTAGGGCTTTCTTT.

The chain links TRBV12-3 or TRBV12-4 to TRBJ1-5; D remains ambiguous. Trimming pared 2 bases from V and 9 bases from J, leaving 11 bases between. This CDR3 comprises 13 residues. CDR3 in DNA: TGTGCCAGCAGTTTAAATTGGGCAACGCCCCAGCATTTT. Translating it yields CASSLNWATPQHF.

This chain links TRBV5-6 with TRBJ2-3, with D unclear. The germline CDR1 and CDR2 sequences are SGHDT and YYEEEE. CDR3 length: 13 amino acids. Trimming took 4 bases from V and 3 from J, leaving 9 bases between them. The CDR3 spells CASSTRGTDTQYF. The CDR3 nucleotides are TGTGCCAGCAGCACTCGAGGAACAGATACGCAGTATTTT.

The chain is built from TRBV6-1 and TRBJ2-1; D not certain. The CDR3 loop spans 15 amino acids. Trimming shortened V by 4 bases and J by 0 bases, and 10 bases separated the two germline ends. Germline assignment: CDR1 MNHNS and CDR2 SASEGT. The chain's CDR3 is CASSGTLISYNEQFF. The CDR3 nucleotides are TGTGCCAGCAGTGGCACCCTCATCTCCTACAATGAGCAGTTCTTC.

This chain uses TRBV9 with TRBJ2-7; 11 bases map to TRBD2. Germline V gene data show CDR1 as SGDLS and CDR2 as YYNGEE. V trimming: 3 bases; J trimming: 0 bases; junction bases outside the gene matches: 5. This CDR3 is 16 amino acids long. The CDR3 spells CASSAVAGGASYEQYF. Written as DNA, the CDR3 is TGTGCCAGCAGCGCCGTAGCGGGAGGGGCCTCCTACGAGCAGTACTTC.

This clonotype was seen more than once but under ten times. The chain recombines TRBV20-1 with TRBJ2-7, with 8 bases fitting TRBD1. CDR1 and CDR2 (germline): DFQATT, SNEGSKA (reference sequence). With V trimmed by 1 base and J by 2 bases, 4 bases remained unmatched. The length of the CDR3 is 14 residues. CDR3 sequence reads: CSARGQGKTYEQYF. CDR3 sequence (DNA): TGCAGTGCTAGAGGACAGGGGAAAACCTACGAGCAGTACTTC.

This clonotype was recorded a few times. The chain links TRBV20-1 to TRBJ2-3; D perhaps matches TRBD2 (6 bases). Germline V CDR1 and CDR2: DFQATT, SNEGSKA (reference sequence). Trimming shortened V by 4 bases and J by 1 base, and 15 bases separated the two germline ends. This CDR3 contains 15 residues. CDR3 loop: CSATLGGAGTDTQYF. The CDR3, as DNA: TGCAGTGCTACCTTGGGCGGGGCTGGCACAGATACGCAGTATTTT.

This clonotype was observed at least ten times. The CDR3 nucleotides are TGTGCCAGCGCGGGTCAAGGAAATGAAAAACTGTTTTTT. Its protein is CASAGQGNEKLFF. The chain carries TRBV12-3 or TRBV12-4 and TRBJ1-4; D is ambiguous. The CDR3 runs 13 residues. The V gene lost 8 bases and the J gene lost 5 bases, with 12 bases spanning the gap.

The chain has TRBV9 and TRBJ2-3; 8 positions agree with TRBD2. The junction had 1 base not matched to a gene; V was cut back by 0 bases and J by 1 base. CDR1 and CDR2 from the germline V gene are SGDLS and YYNGEE. This CDR3 is 15 amino acids long. CDR3 bases: TGTGCCAGCAGCGTAGACGGGAGGGGCACAGATACGCAGTATTTT. The encoded protein is CASSVDGRGTDTQYF.

The chain carries TRBV6-1 and TRBJ2-1; 12 bases map to TRBD2. The CDR3 is 17 amino acids. J gave up 7 bases and V 6 bases, and 13 bases lay outside the gene matches. Germline CDR1 reads MNHNS; CDR2 reads SASEGT. The DNA of the CDR3 is TGTGCCAGCAGCCGGGCTAGCGGGGGGGGGTTCATTAATGAGCAGTTCTTC. Translated: CASSRASGGGFINEQFF.

This clonotype has ten or more counts. The chain employs TRBV28 and TRBJ2-7, with 12 nucleotides matching TRBD2. This CDR3 spans 15 amino acids. The trim removed 6 bases at V and 5 bases at J, leaving 8 bases unmatched. Per the germline V gene, CDR1 is MDHEN and CDR2 is SYDVKM. The CDR3 DNA follows: TGTGCCAGCAGCTTGACTAGCGGGAGCAGGAACGAGCAGTACTTC. Translated: CASSLTSGSRNEQYF. Full variable domain (missing parts from reference TRBV28 and TRBJ2-7): DVKVTQSSRYLVKRTGEKVFLECVQDMDHENMFWYRQDPGLGLRLIYFSYDVKMKEKGDIPEGYSVSREKKERFSLILESASTNQTSMYLCASSLTSGSRNEQYFGPGTRLTVT.

The table lists this clonotype with a few counts. This chain links TRBV18 with TRBJ2-5; TRBD1 matches 7 bases. V gave up 0 bases and J gave up 2 bases; unmatched junction bases: 6. Germline CDR1 reads KGHSH; CDR2 reads LQKENI. The CDR3 runs 16 residues. The CDR3 loop is CASSPPGDRLQETQYF. As DNA, the CDR3 is TGTGCCAGCTCACCACCGGGGGACAGACTTCAAGAGACCCAGTACTTC.

The CDR3 loop is CASSSRQGVNYGYTF. CDR3 coding DNA: TGTGCCAGCAGCTCGCGACAGGGGGTTAACTATGGCTACACCTTC. The gene calls are TRBV9 and TRBJ1-2; 9 bases agree with TRBD1. The ends lost 4 bases at V and 1 base at J; junction bases unmatched: 5. Germline V gene sequence: CDR1 SGDLS, CDR2 YYNGEE. The CDR3 runs 15 residues.

This clonotype showed up just a few times. The V and J genes are TRBV5-1 and TRBJ2-5; TRBD2 aligns across 10 bases. Per germline, CDR1 SGHRS and CDR2 YFSETQ. CDR3 length equals 16 residues. With V trimmed by 0 bases and J by 5 bases, 7 bases remained unmatched. In DNA, the CDR3 is TGCGCCAGCAGCTTGGTGCCTAGCGGGAGTTCCGAGACCCAGTACTTC. Its protein is CASSLVPSGSSETQYF.

This clonotype was detected ten times or more. The chain links TRBV20-1 to TRBJ2-2; D possibly corresponds to TRBD1 (5 bases). The CDR3 sequence is 15 residues long. The V end lost 0 bases, the J end lost 3 bases, and 11 bases lay between the germline ends. CDR1 DFQATT and CDR2 SNEGSKA come from the germline V gene (reference sequence). As DNA, the CDR3 is TGCAGTGCTAGAGATCTCACAGGAGACACCGGGGAGCTGTTTTTT. It encodes CSARDLTGDTGELFF.